This TCR beta chain was profiled in a study of Graves' ophthalmopathy and Graves' hyperthyroidism (dated by TCRdb to 2016 to 2019). General notes on the study: Peripheral blood samples were taken at the time of initial diagnosis, before any treatment was given. To tell Graves' ophthalmopathy apart from Graves' hyperthyroidism, and to predict which patients would progress to ophthalmopathy, the study relied on TCR beta repertoire signatures. In total, some 130 blood samples were TCR-sequenced: 43 ophthalmopathy, about 75 hyperthyroidism and approximately 17 hyperthyroidism-to-ophthalmopathy patients. To explore V-J signatures that separate ophthalmopathy from hyperthyroidism, a discovery set of 100 patients was enrolled, consisting of fewer than 45 with ophthalmopathy and approximately 60 with stable hyperthyroidism. The independent validation cohort included approximately 19 hyperthyroidism patients plus 17 patients who later progressed from hyperthyroidism to ophthalmopathy. In six hyperthyroidism patients, the T-cell repertoire of thyroid tissue was compared with the T-cell repertoire of blood. Following sampling, methimazole starting at 30 mg daily was administered to hyperthyroidism patients, and high-dose intravenous methylprednisolone was administered to ophthalmopathy patients. General findings and caveats noted by the study authors: In validation, the model predicted ophthalmopathy progression with 70.59% sensitivity and roughly 72% specificity; eleven to twelve predicted patients were CT-confirmed with GO in a median of approximately 6.5 months. No statistical method was used to predetermine the sample size, and group allocation was not hidden from the investigators. Among expanded thyroid clonotypes with frequency above 0.001, most also showed up in blood, which suggests that blood repertoires may reflect the thyroid immune response. In cross-validation, the 13-signature model distinguished ophthalmopathy from stable hyperthyroidism with about 88% sensitivity and just under 84% specificity, and in the test set the corresponding values were 80% and 75%.

The junction carries 12 bases between V and J, which are trimmed by 0 bases and 4 bases respectively. The CDR3, from cysteine to phenylalanine, totals 15 residues. Only the CDR3 region is kept as DNA, spanning 45 bases read in frame from base 1. From a lookup of the germline V gene, CDR1 and CDR2 are SGHVS and FQNEAQ. The ophthalmopathy patients had moderately to severely active disease, with a Clinical Activity Score of 3 or higher, a NOSPECS grade of 4 or higher, and a disease duration of less than 3 months. Patients with other autoimmune diseases, uncontrolled infections, pregnancy or lactation were excluded. Diagnosis relied on clinical symptoms, serum thyroxine, TRAb, thyroid ultrasound and orbital computed tomography. Ficoll-Paque density gradient centrifugation was used to isolate PBMCs from around 9.1 ml of fresh peripheral blood. Total RNA was extracted using Trizol reagent, and RNA quality was checked on an Agilent 2100 Bioanalyzer.

Remarks on this clonotype: Its antigen is not yet known. Within one base of it there is no much larger clone, and no base qualities were kept.

For repertoire sequencing, TCR beta CDR3 regions were amplified from RNA transcripts. HTBI primers and the Qiagen OneStep RT-PCR kit were used in a first-round RT-PCR, which was followed by a second-round multiplex PCR, size selection and purification. Libraries were sequenced paired-end with 100 bp reads on an Illumina HiSeq2000. Turning to the authors' computational methods: Reads were processed with SOAPnuke, discarding reads with adapters, uncalled bases, mean Phred below 15, or no exact constant-primer or identifier match. High-quality paired reads were merged with COPE v1.2.5. Unique nucleotide sequences were defined as clonotypes and aligned to IMGT TRB V, D and J references using MiTCR v1.1. The analysis was limited to V-J combinations with a frequency above 0.0001, which together covered 99.2% of the repertoires. A TCR clonal expansion and chaos score per V-J combination was defined as the ratio of F50 clonal expansion to chaos observed in the TCRdist matrix. Welch's t-statistics and random forest were used to narrow the features down to roughly twelve V-J combinations, which were then fed into a naive Bayes classifier. Thyroid-blood repertoire similarity was quantified with the Morisita-Horn index. TCRdb reprocessed the public reads (quality trimming at Q25 with fastp, clone calling with MiXCR) and kept in-frame beta chains. Each entry is one CDR3 protein sequence, shown with its most common DNA and genes. Clone size and V and J calls follow TCRdb, not the original study. The sample includes approximately 700,000 distinct CDR3 sequences, with around 40% observed a single time. The biggest ten clones account for 44% of the sample.

The V gene is TRBV7-8 and the J gene is TRBJ1-2; matching of 6 bases hints at TRBD1 as the D gene. Source material: peripheral blood. This clonotype was sampled from an adult man with Graves' ophthalmopathy. The nucleotide sequence is TGTGCCAGCAGCTTAGCGCTTGAGGGGGTCTATGGCTACACCTTC. Translated, this is CASSLALEGVYGYTF.